This passage covers 4 T cell receptor beta chains from one sample sequenced in a study of blood T cell repertoires in COVID-19. Profiling relied on immunoSEQ multiplex PCR, and the TCRdb table lists in-frame clones only, not all of them. Of 93,000 or so clones in the sample, about 90% were seen once. The sequenced material came from peripheral blood. All receptors derive from a human donor in a cohort sampled during active COVID-19.

The chain couples TRBV7-9 to TRBJ1-6; D remains ambiguous. The CDR3 runs 13 residues. From germline, CDR1 is SEHNR and CDR2 FQNEAQ (reference sequence). The V and J ends lost 4 bases and 8 bases respectively, with 9 bases between them. CDR3 protein: CASSYPADSPLHF. Written as DNA, the CDR3 is TGTGCCAGCAGCTACCCGGCGGATTCACCCCTCCACTTT.

This clone was observed a single time. The chain has TRBV6-5 and TRBJ2-7; D is possibly TRBD1 (6 bases). V was cut by 5 bases and J by 3 bases, with 11 bases left in between. The length of the CDR3 is 13 residues. Germline V gives CDR1 MNHEY, CDR2 SVGAGI. The CDR3 bases are TGTGCCAGCAGTATCGGACAGAACTACGAGCAGTACTTC. It yields the protein CASSIGQNYEQYF.

The chain has TRBV6-5 and TRBJ2-1; 9 positions match TRBD1. The trim removed 6 bases at V and 13 bases at J, leaving 10 bases unmatched. The CDR3 has 13 amino acids. The germline CDR1 and CDR2 sequences are MNHEY and SVGAGI. The CDR3 here is CASRSPTGGRQFF. CDR3 DNA sequence: TGTGCCAGCAGATCGCCGACAGGGGGACGTCAGTTCTTC.

The J gene is TRBJ2-1, the V gene TRBV27; 7 bases match TRBD2. Trimming at V came to 7 bases and at J to 9 bases, leaving 15 bases not matched to a gene. Germline loops: CDR1 MNHEY, CDR2 SMNVEV (reference sequence). This CDR3 region has 15 residues. CDR3 DNA sequence: TGTGCCAGCACCCCGTCTCGCCCGGGAGGCAGTGAGCAGTTCTTC. Translating it yields CASTPSRPGGSEQFF.